Presented here are 17 T cell receptor beta chains from one specimen sequenced in a study of Ad26.COV2.S vaccination and SARS-CoV-2 variants (dated by TCRdb to the early 2020s). Libraries were prepared through the immunoSEQ multiplex PCR assay. TCRdb took this table from immuneACCESS and kept in-frame rearrangements with V and J called. Such tables lack part of the clones; where checked against another copy, unresolved V genes explain under half of the gap, and the rest is unexplained. The sample table shows roughly 500,000 clones, and 87% are seen once. The ten largest clonotypes hold around 13% of the sample. Explained via the paper, the treatment or condition label denotes: roughly 19 received Ad26.COV2.S at low or high dose, single or two shots; 5 received placebo; per-sample allocation not given. Repertoires of vaccine and placebo recipients were sequenced from samples taken on day 63 after the first injection.

This sample comprised peripheral blood, obtained in a trial of Ad26.COV2.S vaccine versus placebo. The receptor set was obtained from a person aged 18-65 years who received the Ad26.COV2.S COVID-19 vaccine or a placebo.

The J gene is TRBJ1-1, the V gene TRBV2, with 7 bases that match TRBD1. Looked up from germline, CDR1 is SNHLY and CDR2 is FYNNEI. This CDR3 spans 13 amino acids. V shed 2 bases and J 10 bases; nucleotides not matched to a gene: 7. The CDR3 nucleotides are TGTGCCAGCAGTGAACGACAGGGCGTTATAGCTTTCTTT. This translates into CASSERQGVIAFF.

V and J are TRBV27 and TRBJ2-1; weak D call: TRBD2 (6 bases). Germline V gene data show CDR1 as MNHEY and CDR2 as SMNVEV (reference sequence). Trimming took 6 bases from V and 5 from J, leaving 23 bases between them. The CDR3 consists of 17 residues. The CDR3 DNA reads TGTGCCAGCAGCAACCCGCCTGGGGCGGGACCAGACAATGAGCAGTTCTTC. Translation: CASSNPPGAGPDNEQFF.

This rearrangement joins TRBV7-2 to TRBJ2-7; tentatively, D is TRBD1 (6 bases). This CDR3 region has 16 residues. The germline V gene has CDR1 SGHTA and CDR2 FQGNSA. With 1 base removed from V and 4 bases from J, the gap between germline ends came to 17 bases. CDR3 protein: CASSLEAMAGAYEQYF. The CDR3 DNA reads TGTGCCAGCAGCTTAGAGGCTATGGCAGGGGCGTACGAGCAGTACTTC.

The chain couples TRBV5-1 to TRBJ2-3; D is unclear. Trimming left V 4 bases short and J 0 bases short, with 6 bases between. Per the germline V gene, CDR1 is SGHRS and CDR2 is YFSETQ. The CDR3 sequence is 13 residues long. CDR3 nucleotide sequence: TGCGCCAGCAGCATGGACAGCACAGATACGCAGTATTTT. Amino acid sequence: CASSMDSTDTQYF.

This clone appeared a few times. The V and J genes are TRBV7-2 and TRBJ1-2; 7 nucleotides line up with TRBD1. V dropped 0 bases and J dropped 4; count of bases not matched to a gene: 5. Germline loops: CDR1 SGHTA, CDR2 FQGNSA. This CDR3 spans 15 amino acids. The CDR3 is CASSLALGQSYGYTF. CDR3 in DNA: TGTGCCAGCAGCTTAGCGCTGGGACAGTCCTATGGCTACACCTTC.

This chain connects TRBV24-1 to TRBJ2-1, with 12 bases aligning to TRBD2. J was trimmed by 3 bases and V by 4 bases; bases with no gene match: 6. This CDR3 comprises 17 residues. Germline CDR1 is KGHDR and CDR2 is SFDVKD. In DNA form, the CDR3 reads TGTGCCACCAGTGAGGCACTAGCGGGGGGTTACTACAATGAGCAGTTCTTC. It is translated as CATSEALAGGYYNEQFF.

V usage is TRBV2 and J usage is TRBJ2-5, with 7 bases fitting TRBD1. The CDR3 extends over 15 amino acids. J was trimmed by 5 bases and V by 1 base; bases with no gene match: 7. Germline CDR1 is SNHLY and CDR2 is FYNNEI. Here the CDR3 reads CASSEGQGIGETQYF. The CDR3 DNA reads TGTGCCAGCAGTGAAGGACAGGGAATAGGGGAGACCCAGTACTTC. Full variable domain (remainder filled in from reference TRBV2 and TRBJ2-5): EPEVTQTPSHQVTQMGQEVILRCVPISNHLYFYWYRQILGQKVEFLVSFYNNEISEKSEIFDDQFSVERPDGSNFTLKIRSTKLEDSAMYFCASSEGQGIGETQYFGPGTRLLVL.

The gene calls are TRBV7-2 and TRBJ1-2; no reliable D call. The CDR3 runs 13 residues. Trimming stripped 2 bases from V and 7 bases from J, with 11 bases between. The germline V gene encodes CDR1 SGHTA and CDR2 FQGNSA. The CDR3 nucleotides read TGTGCCAGCAGCTTACGGGGTCAGACTGGCTACACCTTC. Amino acid sequence: CASSLRGQTGYTF.

The CDR3 region is CASSERTGMVTHGYTF. The DNA for the CDR3 is TGTGCCAGCAGTGAGCGGACAGGAATGGTTACCCATGGCTACACCTTC. This chain joins TRBV6-1 and TRBJ1-2, with 7 bases identical to TRBD1. After removal of 3 bases from V and 6 bases from J, the junction contained 13 bases not matched to a gene. CDR3 length: 16 amino acids. CDR1 and CDR2 (germline): MNHNS, SASEGT.

V and J are TRBV25-1 and TRBJ1-2; D ambiguous. Trimming took off 3 bases at V and 6 bases at J, with 11 bases between the two ends. Germline V gene lookup returns CDR1 MGHDK and CDR2 SYGVNS. This CDR3 has 13 amino acids. CDR3 DNA: TGTGCCAGCAGTGATGGTCCCTGGGATGGCTACACCTTC. Its translation is CASSDGPWDGYTF.

This rearrangement joins TRBV29-1 to TRBJ2-1; D call uncertain. Per the germline V gene, CDR1 is SQVTM and CDR2 is ANQGSEA. The CDR3 length is 11 residues. Trimming pared 3 bases from V and 6 bases from J, leaving 6 bases between. The CDR3 spells CSVDQINEQFF. The CDR3 coding sequence is TGCAGCGTTGACCAGATCAATGAGCAGTTCTTC.

This clone was counted a single time. The chain is built from TRBV6-5 and TRBJ2-5; D unclear. Trimming pared 6 bases from V and 3 bases from J, leaving 2 bases between. The germline CDR1 and CDR2 sequences are MNHEY and SVGAGI. CDR3 length: 10 residues. The CDR3 loop is CASSEETQYF. In nucleotides, the CDR3 is TGTGCCAGCAGCGAAGAGACCCAGTACTTC.

V is TRBV19 and J is TRBJ1-1; TRBD1 might be the D (6 bases). In germline, CDR1 is LNHDA, CDR2 SQIVND (reference sequence). This CDR3 is 15 amino acids long. V lost 4 bases, J lost 2 bases, and 14 bases lay in between. The DNA of the CDR3 is TGTGCCAGTAGTAAGATCGGACAGTCCAACACTGAAGCTTTCTTT. Translating gives CASSKIGQSNTEAFF. Using reference TRBV19 and TRBJ1-1 for the parts outside the CDR3, the full variable domain is DGGITQSPKYLFRKEGQNVTLSCEQNLNHDAMYWYRQDPGQGLRLIYYSQIVNDFQKGDIAEGYSVSREKKESFPLTVTSAQKNPTAFYLCASSKIGQSNTEAFFGQGTRLTVV.

CDR3 protein: CASSPGTIDNEQFF. CDR3 in DNA: TGCGCCAGCAGCCCAGGGACTATCGACAATGAGCAGTTCTTC. This chain connects TRBV5-1 to TRBJ2-1; 7 nucleotides match TRBD2. V lost 4 bases to trimming and J lost 5 bases; unmatched junction nucleotides: 6. The CDR3 runs 14 residues. Per the germline V gene, CDR1 is SGHRS and CDR2 is YFSETQ.

The chain links TRBV5-4 to TRBJ2-6, with D tentatively TRBD1 (5 bases). The germline V and J ends were trimmed by 6 bases and 0 bases, with 16 bases remaining between them. Germline V gene sequence: CDR1 SGHNT, CDR2 YYREEE (reference sequence). The CDR3 is made up of 17 amino acids. The CDR3 region is CASTIPDTRSGANVLTF. CDR3 DNA sequence: TGTGCCAGCACCATCCCGGACACCCGCTCTGGGGCCAACGTCCTGACTTTC.

This clone was counted ten times or more. This chain's CDR3 is CASSQVGLANGELFF. The DNA of the CDR3 is TGCGCCAGCAGCCAAGTGGGACTAGCGAACGGGGAGCTGTTTTTT. The gene calls are TRBV4-3 and TRBJ2-2; TRBD2 matches at 10 bases. Germline V gene data show CDR1 as LGHNA and CDR2 as YSLEER. This CDR3 comprises 15 residues. Germline trimming cut 1 base from V and 7 bases from J; bases unmatched to any gene: 3.

This clone was detected a few times. CDR3 DNA: TGTGCCAGCAGTTTAGGGGCAGGGAGGGTCGAAAAACTGTTTTTT. Translated: CASSLGAGRVEKLFF. The J gene is TRBJ1-4, the V gene TRBV27; maybe TRBD1 (5 bases). Trimming cost V 2 bases and J 8 bases, with 15 bases left between them. CDR1 and CDR2 from the germline V gene are MNHEY and SMNVEV (reference sequence). There are 15 residues in the CDR3.